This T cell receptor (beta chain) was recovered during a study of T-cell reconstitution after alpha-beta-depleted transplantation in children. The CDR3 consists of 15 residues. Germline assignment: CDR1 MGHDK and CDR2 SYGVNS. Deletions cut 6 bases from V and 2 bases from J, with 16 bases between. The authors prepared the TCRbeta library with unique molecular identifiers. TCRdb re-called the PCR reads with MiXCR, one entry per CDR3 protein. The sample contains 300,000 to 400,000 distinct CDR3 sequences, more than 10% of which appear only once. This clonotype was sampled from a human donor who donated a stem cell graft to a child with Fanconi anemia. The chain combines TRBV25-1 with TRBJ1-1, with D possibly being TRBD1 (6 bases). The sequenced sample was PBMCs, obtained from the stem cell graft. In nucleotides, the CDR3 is TGTGCCAGCAGAGCACCCGGGACACGCAACACTGAAGCTTTCTTT. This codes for CASRAPGTRNTEAFF. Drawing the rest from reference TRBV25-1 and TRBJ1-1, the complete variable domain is EADIYQTPRYLVIGTGKKITLECSQTMGHDKMYWYQQDPGMELHLIHYSYGVNSTEKGDLSSESTVSRIRTEHFPLTLESARPSHTSQYLCASRAPGTRNTEAFFGQGTRLTVV.